One T cell receptor beta chain is described in this entry. Authors' analysis steps: Scientists estimated how many nucleated cells there were by amplifying reference gene primers. The protocol was immunoSEQ multiplex PCR, while the TCRdb copy is restricted to in-frame clones and leaves out a portion. The V and J calls and clone size are taken from that table; D and trimming were inferred from the DNA. The sample contains 110,000 to 150,000 clones, around four fifths of which appear only once. This entry belongs to a study of blood T cell repertoires in COVID-19. About the study: From T cells, B-cell-depleted T cells, or PBMCs came the material, which was cDNA or gDNA.

CDR3 size: 15 residues. V dropped 5 bases and J dropped 5 bases, with 19 bases sitting between them. Germline CDR1 SGHKS, CDR2 YYEKEE (reference sequence). Participants' reported clinical history set cohort assignment. For recovered donors of Cohort 3, there were two negative PCRs, clearance, or symptom resolution. Sequenced sample: PBMCs or T cells enriched from blood (not recorded which). This chain uses TRBV5-5 with TRBJ1-1; D is ambiguous. This receptor was identified in a woman aged 40 to 50 who had recovered from COVID-19. The CDR3 region is CASSPLDSGGTEAFF. For the CDR3, the DNA is TGTGCCAGCAGTCCTTTGGACTCCGGTGGGACTGAAGCTTTCTTT.